The entry that follows covers one TCR beta chain sequence. Cells were sorted from thawed PBMC rested overnight and stained with GMM-loaded CD1B tetramer, viability dye and anti-CD3. The CD1B tetramers carried C32 glucose monomycolate purified from Rhodococcus equi. The V segment lost 9 bases and the J segment 5 bases; nucleotides outside the gene matches: 11. The CDR3 is 15 residues long. Per the germline V gene, CDR1 is SNHLY and CDR2 is FYNNEI. No alpha-beta pairing information exists for these sequences. TCRdb's copy holds only in-frame clones and misses some; the assay was immunoSEQ multiplex PCR. The top ten clones hold 9.5% to 15% of a sample with approximately 60,000 clones, around 86% of them seen once. The entry originates in a study of T cells in tuberculosis.

The sequence was collected from an adult woman with latent tuberculosis. The chain links TRBV2 to TRBJ2-2; TRBD1 matches at 8 bases. Specimen: CD1b-GMM tetramer-negative cells sorted from PBMCs. As DNA, the CDR3 is TGTGCCAGTAGATCTCAGGGGGCGCGAACCGGGGAGCTGTTTTTT. Encoded protein: CASRSQGARTGELFF.